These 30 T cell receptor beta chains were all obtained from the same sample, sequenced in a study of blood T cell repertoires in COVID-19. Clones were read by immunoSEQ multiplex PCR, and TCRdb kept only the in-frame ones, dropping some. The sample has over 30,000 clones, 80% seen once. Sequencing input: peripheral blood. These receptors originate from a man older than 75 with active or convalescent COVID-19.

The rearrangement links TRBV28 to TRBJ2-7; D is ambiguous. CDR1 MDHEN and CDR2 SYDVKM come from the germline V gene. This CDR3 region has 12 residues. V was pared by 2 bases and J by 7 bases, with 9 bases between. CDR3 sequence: CASSLTTREQYF. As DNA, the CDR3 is TGTGCCAGCAGTTTAACCACGCGGGAGCAGTACTTC.

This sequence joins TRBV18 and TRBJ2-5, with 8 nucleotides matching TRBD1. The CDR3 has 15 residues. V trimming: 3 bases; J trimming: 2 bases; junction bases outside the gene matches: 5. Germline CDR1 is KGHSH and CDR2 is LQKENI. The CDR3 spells CASSPGQVRQETQYF. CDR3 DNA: TGTGCCAGCTCACCGGGACAGGTGAGGCAAGAGACCCAGTACTTC.

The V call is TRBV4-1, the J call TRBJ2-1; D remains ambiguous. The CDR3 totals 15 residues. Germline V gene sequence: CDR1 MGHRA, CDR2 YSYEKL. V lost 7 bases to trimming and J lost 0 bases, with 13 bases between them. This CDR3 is CASTDHLSSYNEQFF. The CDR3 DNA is TGCGCCAGCACCGATCACTTGAGCTCCTACAATGAGCAGTTCTTC.

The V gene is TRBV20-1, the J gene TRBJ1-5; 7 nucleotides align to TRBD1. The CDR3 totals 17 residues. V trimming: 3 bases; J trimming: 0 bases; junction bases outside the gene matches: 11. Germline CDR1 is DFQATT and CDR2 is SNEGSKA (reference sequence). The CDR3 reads CSASQWDSAYSNQPQHF. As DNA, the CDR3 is TGCAGTGCTAGTCAATGGGACAGCGCGTATAGCAATCAGCCCCAGCATTTT.

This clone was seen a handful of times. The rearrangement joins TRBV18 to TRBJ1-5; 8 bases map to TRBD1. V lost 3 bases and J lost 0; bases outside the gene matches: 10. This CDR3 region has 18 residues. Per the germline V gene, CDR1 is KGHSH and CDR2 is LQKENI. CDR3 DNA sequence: TGTGCCAGCTCACCTACGGGACAGGCAACATATAGCAATCAGCCCCAGCATTTT. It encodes CASSPTGQATYSNQPQHF.

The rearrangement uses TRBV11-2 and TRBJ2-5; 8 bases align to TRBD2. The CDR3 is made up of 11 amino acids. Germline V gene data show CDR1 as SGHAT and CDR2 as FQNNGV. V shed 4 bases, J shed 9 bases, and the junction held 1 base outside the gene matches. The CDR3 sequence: CASSSAGAQYF. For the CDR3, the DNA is TGTGCCAGCAGCTCAGCGGGGGCCCAGTACTTC.

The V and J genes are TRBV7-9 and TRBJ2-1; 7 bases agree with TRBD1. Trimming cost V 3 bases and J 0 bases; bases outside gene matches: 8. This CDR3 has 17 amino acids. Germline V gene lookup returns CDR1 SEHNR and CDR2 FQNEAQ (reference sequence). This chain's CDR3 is CASSFPTTGSSYNEQFF. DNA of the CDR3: TGTGCCAGCAGCTTTCCGACGACAGGGAGCTCCTACAATGAGCAGTTCTTC.

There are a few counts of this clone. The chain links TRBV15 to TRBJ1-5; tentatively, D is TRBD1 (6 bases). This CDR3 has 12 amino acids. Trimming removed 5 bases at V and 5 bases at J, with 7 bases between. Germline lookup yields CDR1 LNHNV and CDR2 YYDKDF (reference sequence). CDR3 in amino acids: CATSQGYQPQHF. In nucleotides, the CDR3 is TGTGCCACCAGCCAGGGGTATCAGCCCCAGCATTTT.

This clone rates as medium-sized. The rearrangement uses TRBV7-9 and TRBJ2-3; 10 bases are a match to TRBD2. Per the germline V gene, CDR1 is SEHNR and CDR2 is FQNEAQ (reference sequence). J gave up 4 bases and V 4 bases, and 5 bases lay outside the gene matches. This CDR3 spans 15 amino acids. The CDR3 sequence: CASSWRTSGSDTQYF. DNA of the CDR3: TGTGCCAGCAGCTGGCGGACTAGCGGCTCAGATACGCAGTATTTT. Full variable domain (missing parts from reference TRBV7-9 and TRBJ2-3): DTGVSQNPRHKITKRGQNVTFRCDPISEHNRLYWYRQTLGQGPEFLTYFQNEAQLEKSRLLSDRFSAERPKGSFSTLEIQRTEQGDSAMYLCASSWRTSGSDTQYFGPGTRLTVL.

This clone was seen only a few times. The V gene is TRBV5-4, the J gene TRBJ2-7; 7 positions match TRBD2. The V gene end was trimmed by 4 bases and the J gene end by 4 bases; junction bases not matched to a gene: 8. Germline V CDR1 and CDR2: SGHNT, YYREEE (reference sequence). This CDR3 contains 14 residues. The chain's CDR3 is CASSPYDGGYEQYF. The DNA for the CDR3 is TGTGCCAGCAGCCCGTACGACGGGGGGTACGAGCAGTACTTC.

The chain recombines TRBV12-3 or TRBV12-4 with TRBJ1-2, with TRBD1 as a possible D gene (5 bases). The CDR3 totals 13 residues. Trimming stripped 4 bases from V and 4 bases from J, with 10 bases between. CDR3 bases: TGTGCCAGCAGTTCCCGGGGGGGCTATGGCTACACCTTC. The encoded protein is CASSSRGGYGYTF.

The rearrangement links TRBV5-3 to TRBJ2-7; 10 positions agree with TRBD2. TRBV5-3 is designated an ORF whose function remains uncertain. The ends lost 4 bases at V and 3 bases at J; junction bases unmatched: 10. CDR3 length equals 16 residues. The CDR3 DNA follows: TGTGCCAGAAGCGCCGGGGGTAGCGGGAGGATCTACGAGCAGTACTTC. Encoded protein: CARSAGGSGRIYEQYF.

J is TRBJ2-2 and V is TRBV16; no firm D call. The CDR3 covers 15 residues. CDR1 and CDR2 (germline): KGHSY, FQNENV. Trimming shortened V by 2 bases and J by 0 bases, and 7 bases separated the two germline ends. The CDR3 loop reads CASSQAQSNTGELFF. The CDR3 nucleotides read TGTGCCAGCAGCCAAGCCCAGTCGAACACCGGGGAGCTGTTTTTT.

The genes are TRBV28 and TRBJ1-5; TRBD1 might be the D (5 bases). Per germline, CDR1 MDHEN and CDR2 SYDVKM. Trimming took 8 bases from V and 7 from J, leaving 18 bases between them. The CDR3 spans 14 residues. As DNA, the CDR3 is TGTGCCAGCGGCACGGACATCGGGCGGCAGCCCCAGCATTTT. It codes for CASGTDIGRQPQHF. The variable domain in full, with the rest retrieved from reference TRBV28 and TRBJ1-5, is DVKVTQSSRYLVKRTGEKVFLECVQDMDHENMFWYRQDPGLGLRLIYFSYDVKMKEKGDIPEGYSVSREKKERFSLILESASTNQTSMYLCASGTDIGRQPQHFGDGTRLSIL.

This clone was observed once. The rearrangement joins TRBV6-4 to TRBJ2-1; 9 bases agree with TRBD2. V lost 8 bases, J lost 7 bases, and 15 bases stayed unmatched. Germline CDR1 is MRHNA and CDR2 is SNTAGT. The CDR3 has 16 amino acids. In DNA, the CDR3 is TGTGCCAGCCAAAGTGTTAGCGGGAGTACGGGGAATGAGCAGTTCTTC. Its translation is CASQSVSGSTGNEQFF.

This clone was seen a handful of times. CDR3 amino acids: CASSLDRGSGNTIYF. DNA for the CDR3: TGTGCCAGCAGCTTGGACAGGGGCTCTGGAAACACCATATATTTT. The chain couples TRBV5-4 to TRBJ1-3, with 7 nucleotides matching TRBD1. J was trimmed by 0 bases and V by 0 bases; bases with no gene match: 0. From germline, CDR1 is SGHNT and CDR2 YYREEE (reference sequence). This CDR3 is built from 15 residues.

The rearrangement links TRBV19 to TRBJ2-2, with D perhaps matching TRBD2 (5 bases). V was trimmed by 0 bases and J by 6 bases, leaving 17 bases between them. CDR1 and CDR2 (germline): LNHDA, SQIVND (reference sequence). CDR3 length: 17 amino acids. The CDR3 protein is CASSIDEARGRSGELFF. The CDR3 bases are TGTGCCAGTAGTATAGACGAGGCCCGGGGAAGATCCGGGGAGCTGTTTTTT. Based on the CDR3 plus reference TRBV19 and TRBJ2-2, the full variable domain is DGGITQSPKYLFRKEGQNVTLSCEQNLNHDAMYWYRQDPGQGLRLIYYSQIVNDFQKGDIAEGYSVSREKKESFPLTVTSAQKNPTAFYLCASSIDEARGRSGELFFGEGSRLTVL.

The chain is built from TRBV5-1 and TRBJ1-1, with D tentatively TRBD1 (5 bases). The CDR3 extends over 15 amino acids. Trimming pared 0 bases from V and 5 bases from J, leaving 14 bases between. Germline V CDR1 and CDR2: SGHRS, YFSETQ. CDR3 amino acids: CASSLGGLPSTEAFF. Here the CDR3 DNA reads TGCGCCAGCAGCTTGGGGGGACTCCCGAGTACTGAAGCTTTCTTT.

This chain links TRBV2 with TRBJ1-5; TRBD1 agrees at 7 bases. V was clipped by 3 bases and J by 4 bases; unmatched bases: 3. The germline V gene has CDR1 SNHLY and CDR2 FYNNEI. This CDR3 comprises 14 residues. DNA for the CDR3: TGTGCCAGCAGTGAGGACAGGCGTAATCAGCCCCAGCATTTT. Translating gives CASSEDRRNQPQHF.

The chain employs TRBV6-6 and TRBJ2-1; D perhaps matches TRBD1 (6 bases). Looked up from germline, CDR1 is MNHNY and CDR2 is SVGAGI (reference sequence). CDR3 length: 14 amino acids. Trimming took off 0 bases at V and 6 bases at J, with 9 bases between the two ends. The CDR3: CASSYSGRGNEQFF. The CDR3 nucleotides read TGTGCCAGCAGTTACTCGGGCAGGGGCAATGAGCAGTTCTTC.

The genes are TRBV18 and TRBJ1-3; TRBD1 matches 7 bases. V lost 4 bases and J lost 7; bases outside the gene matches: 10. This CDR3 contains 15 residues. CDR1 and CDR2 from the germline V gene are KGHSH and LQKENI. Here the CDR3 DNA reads TGTGCCAGCTCACAGGGACAGACACGGGGGAACACCATATATTTT. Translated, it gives CASSQGQTRGNTIYF.

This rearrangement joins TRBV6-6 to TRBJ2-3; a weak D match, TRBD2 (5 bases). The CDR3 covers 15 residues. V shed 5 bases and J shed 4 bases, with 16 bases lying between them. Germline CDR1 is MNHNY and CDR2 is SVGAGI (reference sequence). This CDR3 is CASSQTNEVADTQYF. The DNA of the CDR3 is TGTGCCAGCAGTCAGACTAACGAGGTAGCAGATACGCAGTATTTT.

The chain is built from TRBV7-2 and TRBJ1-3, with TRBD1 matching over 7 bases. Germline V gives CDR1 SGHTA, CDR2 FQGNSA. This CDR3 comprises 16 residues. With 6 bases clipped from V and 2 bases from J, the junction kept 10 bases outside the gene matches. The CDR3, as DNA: TGTGCCAGCAGGGACTTATTAACAGGGGCTGGAAACACCATATATTTT. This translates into CASRDLLTGAGNTIYF.

In nucleotides, the CDR3 is TGTGCCAGCAGCCCTACGACAGGGAGTGAGCAGTTCTTC. This gives the protein CASSPTTGSEQFF. This chain connects TRBV11-2 to TRBJ2-1; 7 nucleotides line up with TRBD1. With 5 bases clipped from V and 9 bases from J, the junction kept 7 bases outside the gene matches. Germline-derived CDR1 and CDR2 are SGHAT and FQNNGV. The CDR3 spans 13 residues.

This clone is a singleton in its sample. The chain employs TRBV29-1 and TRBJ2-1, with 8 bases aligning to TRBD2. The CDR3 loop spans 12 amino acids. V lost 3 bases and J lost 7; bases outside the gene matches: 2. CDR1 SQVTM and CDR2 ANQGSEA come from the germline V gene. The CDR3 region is CSVDTGGNEQFF. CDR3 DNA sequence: TGCAGCGTTGATACGGGAGGGAATGAGCAGTTCTTC.

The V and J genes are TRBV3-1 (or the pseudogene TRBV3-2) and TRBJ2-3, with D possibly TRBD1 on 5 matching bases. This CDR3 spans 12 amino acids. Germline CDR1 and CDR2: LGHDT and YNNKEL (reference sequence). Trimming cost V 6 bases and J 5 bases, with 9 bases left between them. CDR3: CASSRQGDTQYF. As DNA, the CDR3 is TGTGCCAGCAGTCGGCAGGGAGATACGCAGTATTTT.

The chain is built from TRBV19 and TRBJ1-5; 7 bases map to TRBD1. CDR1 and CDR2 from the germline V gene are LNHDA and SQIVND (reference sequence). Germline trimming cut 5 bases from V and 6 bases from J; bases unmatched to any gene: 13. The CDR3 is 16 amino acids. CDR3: CASSSTRQGSGQPQHF. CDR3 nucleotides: TGTGCCAGTAGTTCAACCCGACAGGGATCCGGTCAGCCCCAGCATTTT.

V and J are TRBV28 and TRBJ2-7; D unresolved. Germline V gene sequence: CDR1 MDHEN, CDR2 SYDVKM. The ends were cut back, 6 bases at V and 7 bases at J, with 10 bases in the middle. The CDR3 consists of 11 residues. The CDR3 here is CASSPLREQYF. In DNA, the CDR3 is TGTGCCAGCAGCCCCTTGCGTGAGCAGTACTTC.

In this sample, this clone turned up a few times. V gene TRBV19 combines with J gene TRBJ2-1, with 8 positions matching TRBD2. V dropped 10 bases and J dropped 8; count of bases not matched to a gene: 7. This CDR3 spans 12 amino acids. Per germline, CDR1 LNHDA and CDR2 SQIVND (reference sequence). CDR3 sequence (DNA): TGTGCCACCCGGGCGGGAGGTTATGAGCAGTTCTTC. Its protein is CATRAGGYEQFF.

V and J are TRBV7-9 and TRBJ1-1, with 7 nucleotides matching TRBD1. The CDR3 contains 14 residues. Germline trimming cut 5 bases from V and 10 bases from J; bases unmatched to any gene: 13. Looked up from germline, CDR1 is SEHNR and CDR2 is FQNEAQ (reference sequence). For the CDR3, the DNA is TGTGCCAGCAGCCCCTCGGGGACAGCATTTGGAGCTTTCTTT. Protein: CASSPSGTAFGAFF.